A selection of T cell receptor beta chains follows, all from one sample in a study of human T cells and chemical hapten exposure. TCRdb re-called the RACE reads with MiXCR, one entry per CDR3 protein. The sample has about 40,000 distinct CDR3 sequences, approximately 3.4% seen once. The input for sequencing was whole blood, taken in connection with sensitization to the hapten diphenylcyclopropenone (DPC). The receptor set was obtained from a middle-aged man with alopecia areata. Some clones in this sample may be carry-over from other donors' samples. The CDR3 runs from the conserved cysteine through the conserved F or W. The D gene is left open where the match is weak. Each size is how often the clone was seen (once, few, many) or a class if it is expanded.

CDR3nt	CDR3aa	j_gene	abundance	v_gene	d_gene
TGTGCCAGCAGCAGGACTAATGGGCCCTACGAGCAGTACTTC	CASSRTNGPYEQYF	TRBJ2-7	many	TRBV12-3/TRBV12-4	-
TGTGCCAGCAGTTACTCGACGGGGGCTGAAGCTTTCTTT	CASSYSTGAEAFF	TRBJ1-1	many	TRBV6-5	-
TGTGCCAGCAGCCTACCCCGACGGGACCCGTTGGGGTCCACCATATATTTT	CASSLPRRDPLGSTIYF	TRBJ1-3	many	TRBV7-9	-
TGTGCCAGTTGGCTGAACACCGGGGAGCTGTTTTTT	CASWLNTGELFF	TRBJ2-2	many	TRBV7-8	-
TGTGCCAGCTCCCGGGACAGGGGGAACACCGGGGAGCTGTTTTTT	CASSRDRGNTGELFF	TRBJ2-2	many	TRBV18	TRBD1
TGTGCCAGCAGCGCGTTGAGTAGGCCTGAAGCTTTCTTT	CASSALSRPEAFF	TRBJ1-1	few	TRBV7-9	-
TGCGCCAGCAGCGTGGACCCCGGACAGGGCTTCCCCTACGAGCAGTACTTC	CASSVDPGQGFPYEQYF	TRBJ2-7	many	TRBV5-1	TRBD1
TGTGCCAGCAGCCAAGGGCACAGGGCGCGTGGCAATGAGCAGTTCTTC	CASSQGHRARGNEQFF	TRBJ2-1	few	TRBV14	-
TGTGCCAGCAGCTCACCCCTGGACAGCCTCTACGAGCAGTACTTC	CASSSPLDSLYEQYF	TRBJ2-7	many	TRBV7-9	-
TGCAGTGCTAATCAAACCGGGGAGCTGTTTTTT	CSANQTGELFF	TRBJ2-2	few	TRBV20-1	-
TGTGCCAGCAGTTTATACGTTCTGGCGGCCAAAAACATTCAGTACTTC	CASSLYVLAAKNIQYF	TRBJ2-4	many	TRBV28	-
TGTGCCAGCAGCCATTCCAGGGGGTACGAGCAGTACTTC	CASSHSRGYEQYF	TRBJ2-7	many	TRBV11-3	TRBD1
TGTGCCAGCAGTACCCCCGGGGTAGCCAAAAACATTCAGTACTTC	CASSTPGVAKNIQYF	TRBJ2-4	many	TRBV28	-
TGTGCCAGCAGCGAAAAGGACAGGTCCTGGAATTCACCCCTCCACTTT	CASSEKDRSWNSPLHF	TRBJ1-6	many	TRBV4-2	TRBD1
TGCGCCAGCAGTGACGGACGTGGCGATCAGCCCCAGCATTTT	CASSDGRGDQPQHF	TRBJ1-5	many	TRBV10-2	-
TGTGCCAGCAGCATGCGGGACCGACCGGACTACGAGCAGTACTTC	CASSMRDRPDYEQYF	TRBJ2-7	many	TRBV9	-